The clone carrying this T cell receptor (beta chain) has just one count. The CDR3 contains 14 residues. CDR1 and CDR2 (germline): SNHLY, FYNNEI. Trimming pared 2 bases from V and 10 bases from J, leaving 15 bases between. The data are from a study of Ad26.COV2.S vaccination and SARS-CoV-2 variants. Study-level information: The trial was COV1001 and the donor's arm was Ad26.COV2.S.

The treatment: 15 to 20 received Ad26.COV2.S at low or high dose, single or two shots; about 5 received placebo; per-sample allocation not given. Sampling was done on day 63 after the first vaccine or placebo injection. In the vaccine, an Ad26 vector expressed the SARS-CoV-2 spike of the Wuhan strain. Profiled with immunoSEQ multiplex PCR; TCRdb holds only in-frame clones, not every one. The profile covers 450,000 to 550,000 clones, with roughly nine tenths appearing a single time and 1.7% taken by the ten largest. This material consisted of peripheral blood, taken in a trial of Ad26.COV2.S vaccine versus placebo. The rearrangement links TRBV2 to TRBJ2-1; D ambiguous. This clonotype was sampled from a person aged 18-65 years who received the Ad26.COV2.S COVID-19 vaccine or a placebo. This CDR3 is CASSENSVRAEQFF. As DNA, the CDR3 is TGTGCCAGCAGTGAAAACAGTGTTCGGGCCGAGCAGTTCTTC.